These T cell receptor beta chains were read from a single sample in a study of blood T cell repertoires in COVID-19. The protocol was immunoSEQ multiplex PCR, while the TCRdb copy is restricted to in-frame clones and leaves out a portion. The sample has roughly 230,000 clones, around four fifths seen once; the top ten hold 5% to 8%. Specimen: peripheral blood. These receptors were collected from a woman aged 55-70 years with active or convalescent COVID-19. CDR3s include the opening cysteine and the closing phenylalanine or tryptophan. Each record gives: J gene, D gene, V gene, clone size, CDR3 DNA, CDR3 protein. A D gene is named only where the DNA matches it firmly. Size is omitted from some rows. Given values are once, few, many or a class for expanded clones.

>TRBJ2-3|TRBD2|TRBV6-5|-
TGTGCCAGCAGTCGGGACTACACAGATACGCAGTATTTT
CASSRDYTDTQYF
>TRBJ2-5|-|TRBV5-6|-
TGTGCCAGCAGCGCCTCTCTAGTCCAGCACGCGGAGACCCAGTACTTC
CASSASLVQHAETQYF
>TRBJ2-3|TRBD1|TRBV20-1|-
TGCAGTGCAACAGGGGGGGATACGCAGTATTTT
CSATGGDTQYF
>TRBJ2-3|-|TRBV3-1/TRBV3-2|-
TGTGCCAGCAGCCCCTCGGTAGCAAGCGATACGCAGTATTTT
CASSPSVASDTQYF
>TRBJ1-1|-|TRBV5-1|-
TGCGCCAGCAGCTTTGTTGCGGCGGGGAACACTGAAGCTTTCTTT
CASSFVAAGNTEAFF
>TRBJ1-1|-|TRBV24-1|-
TGTGCCACCAGTGATTTTGAGAGCTCTGAAGCTTTCTTT
CATSDFESSEAFF
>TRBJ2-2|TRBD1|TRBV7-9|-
TGTGCCAGCAGCTTAGCAGGGGGCACGACCGGGGAGCTGTTTTTT
CASSLAGGTTGELFF
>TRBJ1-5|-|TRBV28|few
TGTGCCAGCAGTTTACAGCGCGACCTACGGGATTATTATCGCAATCAGCCCCAGCATTTT
CASSLQRDLRDYYRNQPQHF
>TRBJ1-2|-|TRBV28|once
TGTGCCAGCACCAGCTCGGCGGGATATGGCTACACCTTC
CASTSSAGYGYTF
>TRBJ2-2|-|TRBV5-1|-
TGCGCCAGCAGGGAGGTTACGAGGACCGGGGAGCTGTTTTTT
CASREVTRTGELFF
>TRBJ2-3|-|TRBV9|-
TGTGCCAGCAGCGCGCAGGAGGGGTCTAGCACAGATACGCAGTATTTT
CASSAQEGSSTDTQYF
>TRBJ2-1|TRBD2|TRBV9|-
TGTGCCAGCAGCGTGGCGCTAGCGGGTTACAATGAGCAGTTCTTC
CASSVALAGYNEQFF
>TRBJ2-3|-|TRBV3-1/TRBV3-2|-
TGTGCCAGCAGCCACCAGAGCACAGATACGCAGTATTTT
CASSHQSTDTQYF
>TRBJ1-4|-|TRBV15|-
TGTGCCACCAGCAGCAGGGTTTCGGTGTATTATGAAAAACTGTTTTTT
CATSSRVSVYYEKLFF
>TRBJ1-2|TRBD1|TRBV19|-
TGTGCCAGTAGTCCGGGACAGGGGTATGGCTACACCTTC
CASSPGQGYGYTF
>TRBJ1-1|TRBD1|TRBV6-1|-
TGTGCGGTAGGGGTGGGACAGGGAAAGAACACTGAAGCTTTCTTT
CAVGVGQGKNTEAFF
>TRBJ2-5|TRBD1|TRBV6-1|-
TGTGCCAGCAGTGAGGGCGGACAGGGACTCTTGACCCAGTACTTC
CASSEGGQGLLTQYF
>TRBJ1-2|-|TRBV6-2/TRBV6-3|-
TGTGCCAGCAGTAGACAGAACCTGGGCTACACCTTC
CASSRQNLGYTF
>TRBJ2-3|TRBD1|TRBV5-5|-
TGTGCCAGCAGCTTGGAGGACAGGGGAGATACGCAGTATTTT
CASSLEDRGDTQYF
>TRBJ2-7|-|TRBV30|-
TGTGCCTGGAGGCCGGGACACCAAATCTACGAGCAGTACTTC
CAWRPGHQIYEQYF
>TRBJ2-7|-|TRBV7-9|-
TGTGCCAGCAGCTTGAGCTCCTACGAGCAGTACTTC
CASSLSSYEQYF
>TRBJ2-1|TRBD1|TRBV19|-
TGTGCCAGTAGTTTGGGGGCGGGACAGGCCTACAATGAGCAGTTCTTC
CASSLGAGQAYNEQFF
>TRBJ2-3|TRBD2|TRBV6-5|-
TGTGCCAGCAAGGGACTAATGAGTACAGATACGCAGTATTTT
CASKGLMSTDTQYF
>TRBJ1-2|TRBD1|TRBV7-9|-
TGTGCCAGCAGCACAACAGGGGCGGCAACTGGGGATGGCTACACCTTC
CASSTTGAATGDGYTF
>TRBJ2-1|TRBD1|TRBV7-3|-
TGTGCCAGCAGCTTAGGAACAGGGGACAATGAGCAGTTCTTC
CASSLGTGDNEQFF
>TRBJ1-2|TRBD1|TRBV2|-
TGTGCCAGCAGCCCCGGACAGGGGAACTATGGCTACACCTTC
CASSPGQGNYGYTF
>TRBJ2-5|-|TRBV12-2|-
TGTGCAAGTCGCTTAGCCGGGGGTCAGCGGGGGACGGAGGAGACCCAGTACTTC
CASRLAGGQRGTEETQYF
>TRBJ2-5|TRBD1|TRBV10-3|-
TGTGCCATCAGCTCCGGGACAGGGGGCCAAGAGACCCAGTACTTC
CAISSGTGGQETQYF
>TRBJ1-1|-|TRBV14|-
TGTGCCAGCAGCCAATCACAGAACACTGAAGCTTTCTTT
CASSQSQNTEAFF
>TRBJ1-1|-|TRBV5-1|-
TGCGCCAGCAGCTCCGGGGCGGGGAGTACTGAAGCTTTCTTT
CASSSGAGSTEAFF
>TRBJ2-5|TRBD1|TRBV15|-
TGTGCCACCAGCAGAGATCGGGACAGGGGGAAGACCCAGTACTTC
CATSRDRDRGKTQYF
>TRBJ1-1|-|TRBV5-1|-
TGCGCCAGCAGCTTGGAAGGGGCTGACACTGAAGCTTTCTTT
CASSLEGADTEAFF
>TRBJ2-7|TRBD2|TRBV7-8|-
TGTGCCAGCAGCTCTTCTAGCCTAGCGGCCTACGAGCAGTACTTC
CASSSSSLAAYEQYF
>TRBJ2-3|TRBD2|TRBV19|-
TGTGCCAGTAGCCCACTAGCGGGGGGTTCAGATACGCAGTATTTT
CASSPLAGGSDTQYF
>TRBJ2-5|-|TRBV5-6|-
TGTGCCAGCAGCTCACTGAGTTGGGGGCGAGAGACCCAGTACTTC
CASSSLSWGRETQYF
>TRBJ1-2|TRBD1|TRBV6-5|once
TGTGCCAGCAGTTCCCAGGGGGACAGGGGAAACTATGGCTACACCTTC
CASSSQGDRGNYGYTF
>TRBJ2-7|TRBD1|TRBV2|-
TGTGCCAGCTTCTACCTTCCGGGACAGAGCGCTTACGAGCAGTACTTC
CASFYLPGQSAYEQYF
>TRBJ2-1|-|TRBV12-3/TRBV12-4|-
TGTGCCAGCAGTTTTGTCAGAAATGAGCAGTTCTTC
CASSFVRNEQFF